This T cell receptor beta chain stems from a study of identical twins. TCRdb itself ran the 5' RACE reads through MiXCR, one entry per CDR3 protein. The table lists 250,000 to 350,000 distinct CDR3 sequences, more than 6.5% of them singletons. Study-level results: Donors were not followed over many years; analysis was cross-sectional. There was an excess of low generation probability in the out-of-frame alpha sequences that twins shared. For cord blood, abundant beta clonotypes had fewer insertions, unlike memory repertoires, which showed none. Twin sharing of out-of-frame TCR alpha was underestimated by models in monozygotic pairs.

Trimming cost V 1 base and J 6 bases, with 11 bases left between them. The CDR3 has 13 residues. The germline V gene encodes CDR1 SGHDT and CDR2 YYEEEE. This clonotype has a handful of counts. Its target is unknown. A further study also used this sample, focusing on yellow fever vaccine responses in identical twins.

The gene calls are TRBV5-6 and TRBJ2-7, with unresolved D. Sequencing input: memory (CD45RO+) T cells sorted from blood. This sequence originates from a young woman in good health. The CDR3 DNA reads TGTGCCAGCAGCTTGTATCGGCTACCCGAGCAGTACTTC. It specifies CASSLYRLPEQYF.